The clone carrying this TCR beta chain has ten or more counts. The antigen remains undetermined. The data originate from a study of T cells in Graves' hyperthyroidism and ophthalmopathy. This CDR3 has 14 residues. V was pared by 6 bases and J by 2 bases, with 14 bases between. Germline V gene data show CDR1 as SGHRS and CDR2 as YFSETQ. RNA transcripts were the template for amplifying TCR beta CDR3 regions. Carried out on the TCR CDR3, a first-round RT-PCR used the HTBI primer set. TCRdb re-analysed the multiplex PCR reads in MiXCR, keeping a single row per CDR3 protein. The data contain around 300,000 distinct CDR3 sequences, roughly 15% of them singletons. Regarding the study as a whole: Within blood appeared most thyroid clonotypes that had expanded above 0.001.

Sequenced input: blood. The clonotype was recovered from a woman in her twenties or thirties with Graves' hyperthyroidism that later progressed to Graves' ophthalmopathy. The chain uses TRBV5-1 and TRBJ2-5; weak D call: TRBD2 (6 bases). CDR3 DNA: TGCGCCAGCAAGCGGGCGGCCAGTCAAGAGACCCAGTACTTC. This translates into CASKRAASQETQYF.